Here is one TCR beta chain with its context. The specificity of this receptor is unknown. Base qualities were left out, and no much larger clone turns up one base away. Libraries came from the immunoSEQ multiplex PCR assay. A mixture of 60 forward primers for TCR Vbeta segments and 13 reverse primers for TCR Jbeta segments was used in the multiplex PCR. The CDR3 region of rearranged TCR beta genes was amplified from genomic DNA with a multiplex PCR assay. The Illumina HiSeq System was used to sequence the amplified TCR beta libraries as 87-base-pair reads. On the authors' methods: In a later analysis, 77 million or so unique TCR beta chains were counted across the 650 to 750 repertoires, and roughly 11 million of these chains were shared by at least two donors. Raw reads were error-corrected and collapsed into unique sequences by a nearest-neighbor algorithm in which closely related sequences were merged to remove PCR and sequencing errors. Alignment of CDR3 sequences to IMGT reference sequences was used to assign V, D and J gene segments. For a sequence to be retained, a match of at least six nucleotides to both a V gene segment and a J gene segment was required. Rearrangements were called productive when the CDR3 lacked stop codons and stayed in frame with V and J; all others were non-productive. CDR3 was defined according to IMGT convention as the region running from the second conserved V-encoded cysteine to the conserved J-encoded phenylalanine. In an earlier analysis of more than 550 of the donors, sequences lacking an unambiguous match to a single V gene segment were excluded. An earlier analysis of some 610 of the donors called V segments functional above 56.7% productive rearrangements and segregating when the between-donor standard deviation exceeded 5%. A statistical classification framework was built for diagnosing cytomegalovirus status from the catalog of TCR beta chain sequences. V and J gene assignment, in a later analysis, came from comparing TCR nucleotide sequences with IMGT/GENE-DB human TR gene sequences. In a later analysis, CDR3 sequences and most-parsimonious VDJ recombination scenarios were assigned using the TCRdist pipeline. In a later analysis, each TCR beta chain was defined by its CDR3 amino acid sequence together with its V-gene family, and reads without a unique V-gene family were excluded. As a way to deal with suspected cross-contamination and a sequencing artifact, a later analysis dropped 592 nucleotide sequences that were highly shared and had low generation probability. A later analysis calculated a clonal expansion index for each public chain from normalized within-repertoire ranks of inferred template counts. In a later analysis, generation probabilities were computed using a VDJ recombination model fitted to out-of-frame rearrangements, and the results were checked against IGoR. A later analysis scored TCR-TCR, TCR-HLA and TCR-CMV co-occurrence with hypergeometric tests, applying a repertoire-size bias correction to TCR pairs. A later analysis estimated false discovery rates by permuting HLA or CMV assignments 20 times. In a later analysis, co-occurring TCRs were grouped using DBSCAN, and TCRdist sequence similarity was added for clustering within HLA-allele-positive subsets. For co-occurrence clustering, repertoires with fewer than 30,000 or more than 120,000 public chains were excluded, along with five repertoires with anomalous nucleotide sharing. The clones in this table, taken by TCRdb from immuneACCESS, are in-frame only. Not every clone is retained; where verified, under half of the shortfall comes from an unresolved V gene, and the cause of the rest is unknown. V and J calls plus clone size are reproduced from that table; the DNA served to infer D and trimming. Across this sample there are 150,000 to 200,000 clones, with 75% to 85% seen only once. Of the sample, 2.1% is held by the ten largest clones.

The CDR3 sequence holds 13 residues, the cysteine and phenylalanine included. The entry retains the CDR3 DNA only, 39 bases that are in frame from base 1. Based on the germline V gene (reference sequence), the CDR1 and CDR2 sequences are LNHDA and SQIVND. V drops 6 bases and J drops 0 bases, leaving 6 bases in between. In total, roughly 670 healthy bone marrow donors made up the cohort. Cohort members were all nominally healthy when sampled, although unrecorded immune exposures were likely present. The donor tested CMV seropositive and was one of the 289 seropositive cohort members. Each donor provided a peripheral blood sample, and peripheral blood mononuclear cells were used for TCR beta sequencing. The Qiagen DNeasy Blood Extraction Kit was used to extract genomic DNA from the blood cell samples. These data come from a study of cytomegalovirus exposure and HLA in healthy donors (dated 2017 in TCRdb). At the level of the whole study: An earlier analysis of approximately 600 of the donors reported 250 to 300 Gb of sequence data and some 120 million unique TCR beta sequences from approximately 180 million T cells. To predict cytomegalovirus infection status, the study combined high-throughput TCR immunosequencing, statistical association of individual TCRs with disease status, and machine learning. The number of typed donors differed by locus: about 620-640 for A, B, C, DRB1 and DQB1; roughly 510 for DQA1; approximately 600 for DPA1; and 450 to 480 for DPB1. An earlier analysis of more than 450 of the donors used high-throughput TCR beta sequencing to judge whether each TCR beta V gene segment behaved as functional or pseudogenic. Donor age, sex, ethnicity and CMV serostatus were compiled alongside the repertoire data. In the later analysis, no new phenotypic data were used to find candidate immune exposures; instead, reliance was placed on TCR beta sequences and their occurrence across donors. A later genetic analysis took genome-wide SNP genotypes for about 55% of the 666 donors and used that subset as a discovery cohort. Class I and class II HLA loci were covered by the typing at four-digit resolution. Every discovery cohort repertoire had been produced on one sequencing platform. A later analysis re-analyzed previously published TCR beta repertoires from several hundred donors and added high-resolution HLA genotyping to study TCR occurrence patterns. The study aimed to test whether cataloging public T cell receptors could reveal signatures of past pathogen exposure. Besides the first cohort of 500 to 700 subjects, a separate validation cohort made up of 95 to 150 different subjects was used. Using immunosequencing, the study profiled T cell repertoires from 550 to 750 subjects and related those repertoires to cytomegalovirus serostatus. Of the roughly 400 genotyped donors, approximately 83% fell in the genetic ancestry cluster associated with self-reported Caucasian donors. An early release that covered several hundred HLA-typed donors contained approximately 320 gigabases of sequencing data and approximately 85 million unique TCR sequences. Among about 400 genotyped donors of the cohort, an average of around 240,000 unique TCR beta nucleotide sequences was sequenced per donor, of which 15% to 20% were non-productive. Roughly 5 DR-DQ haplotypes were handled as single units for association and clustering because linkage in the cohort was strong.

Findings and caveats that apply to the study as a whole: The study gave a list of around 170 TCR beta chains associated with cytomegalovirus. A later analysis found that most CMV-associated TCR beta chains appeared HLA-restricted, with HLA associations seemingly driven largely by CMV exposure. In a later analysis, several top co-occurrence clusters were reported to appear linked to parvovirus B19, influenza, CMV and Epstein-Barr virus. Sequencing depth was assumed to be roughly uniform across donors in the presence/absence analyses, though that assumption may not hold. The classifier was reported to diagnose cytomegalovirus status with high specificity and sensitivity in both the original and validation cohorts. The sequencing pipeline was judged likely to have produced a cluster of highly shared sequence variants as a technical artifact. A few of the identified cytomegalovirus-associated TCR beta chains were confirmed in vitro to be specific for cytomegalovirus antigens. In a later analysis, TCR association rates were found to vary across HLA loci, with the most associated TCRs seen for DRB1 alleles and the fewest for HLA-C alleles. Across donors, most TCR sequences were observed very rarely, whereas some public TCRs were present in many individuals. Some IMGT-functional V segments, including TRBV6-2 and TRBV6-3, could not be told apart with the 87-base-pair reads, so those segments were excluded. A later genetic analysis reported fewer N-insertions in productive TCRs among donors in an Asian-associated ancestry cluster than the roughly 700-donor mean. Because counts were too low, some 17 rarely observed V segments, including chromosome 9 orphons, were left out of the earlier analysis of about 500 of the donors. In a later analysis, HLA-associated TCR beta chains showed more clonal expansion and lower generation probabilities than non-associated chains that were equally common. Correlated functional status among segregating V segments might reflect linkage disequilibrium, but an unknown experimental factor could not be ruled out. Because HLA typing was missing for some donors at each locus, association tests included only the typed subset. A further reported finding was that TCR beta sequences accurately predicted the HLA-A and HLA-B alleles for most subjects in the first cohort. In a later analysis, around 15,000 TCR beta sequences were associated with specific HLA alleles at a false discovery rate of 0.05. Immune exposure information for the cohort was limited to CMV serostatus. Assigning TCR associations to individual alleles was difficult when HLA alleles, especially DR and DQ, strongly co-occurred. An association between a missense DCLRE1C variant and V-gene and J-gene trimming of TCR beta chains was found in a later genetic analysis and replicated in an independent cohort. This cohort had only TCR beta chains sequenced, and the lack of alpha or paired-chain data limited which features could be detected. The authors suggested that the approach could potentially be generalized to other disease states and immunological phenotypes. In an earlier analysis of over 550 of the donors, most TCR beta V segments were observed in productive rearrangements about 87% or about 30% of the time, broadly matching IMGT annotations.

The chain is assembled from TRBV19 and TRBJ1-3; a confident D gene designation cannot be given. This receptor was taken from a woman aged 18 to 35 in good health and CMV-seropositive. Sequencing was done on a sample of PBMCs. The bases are TGTGCCAGTAGCAGGCTCTCTGGAAACACCATATATTTT. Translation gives CASSRLSGNTIYF.